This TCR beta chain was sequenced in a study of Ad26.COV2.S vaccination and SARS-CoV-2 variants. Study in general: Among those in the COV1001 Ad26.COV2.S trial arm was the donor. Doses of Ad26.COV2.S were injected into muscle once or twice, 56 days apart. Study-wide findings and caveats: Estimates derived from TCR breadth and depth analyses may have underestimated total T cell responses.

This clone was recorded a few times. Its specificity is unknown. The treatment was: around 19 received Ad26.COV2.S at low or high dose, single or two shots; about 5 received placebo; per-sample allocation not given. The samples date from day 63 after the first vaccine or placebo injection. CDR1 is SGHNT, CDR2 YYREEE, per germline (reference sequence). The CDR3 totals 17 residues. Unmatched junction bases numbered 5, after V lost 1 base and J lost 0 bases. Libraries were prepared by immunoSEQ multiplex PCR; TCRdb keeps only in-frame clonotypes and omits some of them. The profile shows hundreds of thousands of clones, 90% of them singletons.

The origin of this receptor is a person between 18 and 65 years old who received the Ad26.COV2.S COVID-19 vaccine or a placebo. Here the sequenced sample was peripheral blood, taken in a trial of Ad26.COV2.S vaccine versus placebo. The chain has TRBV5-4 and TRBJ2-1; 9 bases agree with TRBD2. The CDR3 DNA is TGTGCCAGCAGCTTGACTGGCGGGAGGGACTCCTACAATGAGCAGTTCTTC. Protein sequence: CASSLTGGRDSYNEQFF.